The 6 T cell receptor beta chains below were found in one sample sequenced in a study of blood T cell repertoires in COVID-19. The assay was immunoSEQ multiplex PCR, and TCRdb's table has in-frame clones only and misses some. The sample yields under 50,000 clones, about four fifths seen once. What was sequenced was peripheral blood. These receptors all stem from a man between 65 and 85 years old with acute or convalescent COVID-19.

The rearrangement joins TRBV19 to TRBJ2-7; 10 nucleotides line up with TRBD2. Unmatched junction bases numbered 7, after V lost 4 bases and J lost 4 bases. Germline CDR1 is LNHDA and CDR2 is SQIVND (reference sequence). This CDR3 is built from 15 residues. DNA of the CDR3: TGTGCCAGTAGTACCTCTAGCGGGAGCGTGTACGAGCAGTACTTC. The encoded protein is CASSTSSGSVYEQYF.

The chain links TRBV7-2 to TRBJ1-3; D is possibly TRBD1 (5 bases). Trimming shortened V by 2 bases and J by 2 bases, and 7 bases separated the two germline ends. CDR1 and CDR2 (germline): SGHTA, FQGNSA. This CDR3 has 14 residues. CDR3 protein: CASSLMGPGNTIYF. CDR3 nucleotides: TGTGCCAGCAGCTTAATGGGGCCTGGAAACACCATATATTTT. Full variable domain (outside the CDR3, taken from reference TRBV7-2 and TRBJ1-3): GAGVSQSPSNKVTEKGKDVELRCDPISGHTALYWYRQSLGQGLEFLIYFQGNSAPDKSGLPSDRFSAERTGGSVSTLTIQRTQQEDSAVYLCASSLMGPGNTIYFGEGSWLTVV.

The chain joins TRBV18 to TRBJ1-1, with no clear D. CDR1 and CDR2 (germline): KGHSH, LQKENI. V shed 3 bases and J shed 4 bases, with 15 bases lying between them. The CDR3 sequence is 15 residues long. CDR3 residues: CASSPRWREGTEAFF. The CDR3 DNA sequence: TGTGCCAGCTCACCCCGTTGGAGGGAAGGCACTGAAGCTTTCTTT.

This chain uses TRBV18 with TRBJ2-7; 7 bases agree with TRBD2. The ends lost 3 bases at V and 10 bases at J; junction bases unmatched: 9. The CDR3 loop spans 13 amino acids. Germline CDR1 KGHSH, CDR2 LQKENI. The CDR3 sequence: CASSPPSGSDQYF. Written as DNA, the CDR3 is TGTGCCAGCTCACCGCCTAGCGGTTCCGATCAGTACTTC.

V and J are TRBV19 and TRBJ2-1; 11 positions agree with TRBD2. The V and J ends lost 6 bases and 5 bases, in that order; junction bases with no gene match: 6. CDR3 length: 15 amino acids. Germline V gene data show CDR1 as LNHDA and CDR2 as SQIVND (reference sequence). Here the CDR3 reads CASSQLAGANNEQFF. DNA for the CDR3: TGTGCCAGTAGCCAACTAGCGGGAGCCAACAATGAGCAGTTCTTC.

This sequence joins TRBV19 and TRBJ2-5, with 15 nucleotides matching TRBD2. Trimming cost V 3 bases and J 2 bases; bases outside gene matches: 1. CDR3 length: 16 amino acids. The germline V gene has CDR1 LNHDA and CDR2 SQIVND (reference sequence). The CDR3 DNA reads TGTGCCAGTAGTATCGGACTAGCGGGAGGGCAAGAGACCCAGTACTTC. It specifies CASSIGLAGGQETQYF.